This T cell receptor beta chain was profiled in a study of control samples from healthy donors and cancer patients. Measured with immunoSEQ multiplex PCR; TCRdb has only the in-frame clones, and not every one. Among 150,000 to 200,000 clones listed, approximately 92% were seen once. This clone has a single count. Sequenced: blood. This TCR came from a man younger than 45 in good health.

The DNA of the CDR3 is TGTGCCAGCAGCTTGGACAGGGGAAACACCGGGGAGCTGTTTTTT. Protein: CASSLDRGNTGELFF. V and J are TRBV5-8 and TRBJ2-2; 7 nucleotides align to TRBD1. Germline trimming cut 0 bases from V and 2 bases from J; bases unmatched to any gene: 1. Germline V gene data show CDR1 as SGHTS and CDR2 as YDEGEE. The CDR3 has 15 residues.